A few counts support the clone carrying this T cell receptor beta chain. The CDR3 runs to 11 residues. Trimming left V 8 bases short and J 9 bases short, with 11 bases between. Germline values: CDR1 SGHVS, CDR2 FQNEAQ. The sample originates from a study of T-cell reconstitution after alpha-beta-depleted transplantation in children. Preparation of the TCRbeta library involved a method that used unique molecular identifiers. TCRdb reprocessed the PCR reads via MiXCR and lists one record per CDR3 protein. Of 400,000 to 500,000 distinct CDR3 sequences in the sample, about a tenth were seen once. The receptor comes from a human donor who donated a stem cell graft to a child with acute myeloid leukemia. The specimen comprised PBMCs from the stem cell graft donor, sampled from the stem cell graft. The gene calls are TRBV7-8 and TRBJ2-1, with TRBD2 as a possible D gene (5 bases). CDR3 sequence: CASRAGSEQFF. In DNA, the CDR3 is TGTGCCAGCCGTGCGGGTAGTGAGCAGTTCTTC.